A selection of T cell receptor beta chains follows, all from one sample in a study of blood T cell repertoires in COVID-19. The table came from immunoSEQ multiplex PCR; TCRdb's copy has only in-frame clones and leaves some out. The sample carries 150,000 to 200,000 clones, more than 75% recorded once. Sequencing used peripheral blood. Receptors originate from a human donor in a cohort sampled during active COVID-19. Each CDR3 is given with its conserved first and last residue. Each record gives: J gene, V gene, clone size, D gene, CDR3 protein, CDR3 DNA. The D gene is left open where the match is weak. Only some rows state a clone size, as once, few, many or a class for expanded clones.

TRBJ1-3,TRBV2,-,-,CASSWESRSGNTIYF,TGTGCCAGCAGTTGGGAGAGCAGGTCTGGAAACACCATATATTTT
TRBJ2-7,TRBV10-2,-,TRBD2,CASSRGGSVDEQYF,TGCGCCAGCAGCCGCGGCGGGAGTGTGGACGAGCAGTACTTC
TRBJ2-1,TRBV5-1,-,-,CASSVDSALQFF,TGCGCCAGCAGCGTGGATAGTGCTTTGCAGTTCTTC
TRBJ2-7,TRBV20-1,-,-,CSARETREQYF,TGCAGTGCTAGGGAAACTAGGGAGCAGTACTTC
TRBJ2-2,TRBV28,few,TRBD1,CASSISGTGTGELFF,TGTGCCAGCAGTATCTCAGGGACAGGGACCGGGGAGCTGTTTTTT
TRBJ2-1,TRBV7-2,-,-,CASSLGPGLTVNEQFF,TGTGCCAGCAGCTTAGGCCCTGGGCTGACCGTAAATGAGCAGTTCTTC
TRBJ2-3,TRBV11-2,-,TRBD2,CASSLGLAGAIDTQYF,TGTGCCAGCAGCTTAGGACTAGCGGGAGCAATAGATACGCAGTATTTT
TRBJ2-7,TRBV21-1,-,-,CASSKERAGQGYEQYF,TGTGCCAGCAGCAAAGAGAGGGCGGGACAGGGCTACGAGCAGTACTTC
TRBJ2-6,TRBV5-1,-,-,CASSSGETGANVLTF,TGCGCCAGCAGCTCGGGGGAAACTGGGGCCAACGTCCTGACTTTC
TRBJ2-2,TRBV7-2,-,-,CASSFGGWGGTGELFF,TGTGCCAGCAGCTTTGGGGGCTGGGGCGGCACCGGGGAGCTGTTTTTT
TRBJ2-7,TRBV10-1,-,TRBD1,CASSESLGQALYF,TGCGCCAGCAGTGAGTCCTTGGGACAGGCTTTGTACTTC
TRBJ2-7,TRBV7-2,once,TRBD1,CASSSLGGTYEQYF,TGTGCCAGCAGCTCCTTAGGGGGCACCTACGAGCAGTACTTC
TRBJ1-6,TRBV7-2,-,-,CASSLQEYNSPLHF,TGTGCCAGCAGCTTACAGGAATATAATTCACCCCTCCACTTT
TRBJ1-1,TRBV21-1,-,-,CASSKMRETEAFF,TGTGCCAGCAGCAAAATGAGGGAGACTGAAGCTTTCTTT
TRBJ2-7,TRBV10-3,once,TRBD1,CAISERDRGAYEQYF,TGTGCCATCAGTGAGCGGGACAGGGGCGCCTACGAGCAGTACTTC
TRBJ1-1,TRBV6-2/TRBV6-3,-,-,CASSYSGQAEAFF,TGTGCCAGCAGTTACAGTGGACAAGCTGAAGCTTTCTTT
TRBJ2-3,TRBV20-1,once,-,CSAVTDTQYF,TGCAGTGCCGTCACAGATACGCAGTATTTT
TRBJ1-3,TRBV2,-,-,CASSGYRASGNTIYF,TGTGCCAGCAGTGGGTACAGGGCCTCTGGAAACACCATATATTTT
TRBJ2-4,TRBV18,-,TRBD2,CASSPRTSGGDLAKNIQYF,TGTGCCAGCTCACCACGGACTAGCGGGGGAGACTTAGCCAAAAACATTCAGTACTTC
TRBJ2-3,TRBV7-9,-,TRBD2,CASSSIAGGVDTQYF,TGTGCCAGCAGCAGTATTGCGGGGGGGGTCGATACGCAGTATTTT
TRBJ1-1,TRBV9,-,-,CASSGGNSALAFF,TGTGCCAGCAGCGGCGGGAACTCTGCTCTAGCTTTCTTT
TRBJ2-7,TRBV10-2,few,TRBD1,CASNIGQGAPYEQYF,TGCGCCAGCAATATAGGACAGGGGGCGCCCTACGAGCAGTACTTC
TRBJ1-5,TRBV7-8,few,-,CASSSRGRADQPQHF,TGTGCCAGCAGCTCAAGGGGCAGGGCGGATCAGCCCCAGCATTTT
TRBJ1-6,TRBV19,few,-,CASSIPGNSPLHF,TGTGCCAGTAGTATACCGGGGAATTCACCCCTCCACTTT
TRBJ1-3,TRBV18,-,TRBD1,CASSPGQGVGTIYF,TGTGCCAGCTCACCCGGACAGGGGGTTGGAACCATATATTTT
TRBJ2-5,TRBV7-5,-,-,CVRRPARPLKETQYF,TGTGTCAGAAGACCAGCCAGGCCCCTGAAAGAGACCCAGTACTTC
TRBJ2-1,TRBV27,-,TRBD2,CASSSLTSGYGNEQFF,TGTGCCAGCAGTTCCTTGACTAGCGGGTACGGGAATGAGCAGTTCTTC
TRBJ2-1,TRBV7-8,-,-,CASSLGQTTVNEQFF,TGTGCCAGCAGCTTAGGGCAGACTACGGTAAATGAGCAGTTCTTC
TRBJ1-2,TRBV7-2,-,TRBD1,CASSPTGVGYGYTF,TGTGCCAGCAGCCCGACAGGGGTTGGGTATGGCTACACCTTC
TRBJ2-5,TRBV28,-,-,CASSNSSLWTQYF,TGTGCCAGCTCTAACTCGTCGTTGTGGACCCAGTACTTC
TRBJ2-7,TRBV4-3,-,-,CASSQDHRASTGYEQYF,TGCGCCAGCAGCCAAGATCATCGGGCTAGCACTGGCTACGAGCAGTACTTC
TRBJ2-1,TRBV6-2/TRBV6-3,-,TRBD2,CASSNPSGRGYNEQFF,TGTGCCAGCAGTAACCCTAGCGGGAGGGGCTACAATGAGCAGTTCTTC
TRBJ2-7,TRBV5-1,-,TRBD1,CASRNDRVSYEQYF,TGCGCCAGCAGAAACGACAGGGTCTCCTACGAGCAGTACTTC
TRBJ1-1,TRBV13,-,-,CASSFGTKSAEAFF,TGTGCCAGCAGCTTCGGGACAAAAAGCGCTGAAGCTTTCTTT
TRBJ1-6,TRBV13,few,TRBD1,CASTLRRDRDAPLHF,TGTGCCAGCACCCTCCGACGGGACAGGGACGCACCCCTCCACTTT
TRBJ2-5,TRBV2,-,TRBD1,CASTGDREETQYF,TGTGCCTCGACAGGGGACCGAGAAGAGACCCAGTACTTC
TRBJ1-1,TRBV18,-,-,CASSLHRADNTEAFF,TGTGCCAGCTCACTTCACAGGGCGGACAACACTGAAGCTTTCTTT
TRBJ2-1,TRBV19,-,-,CASSKSGVYNEQFF,TGTGCCAGTAGTAAGTCAGGGGTCTACAATGAGCAGTTCTTC
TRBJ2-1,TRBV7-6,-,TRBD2,CASSPSGAPYNEQFF,TGTGCCAGCAGCCCTAGCGGAGCCCCCTACAATGAGCAGTTCTTC
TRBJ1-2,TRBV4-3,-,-,CASSQGSGAANYGYTF,TGCGCCAGCAGCCAAGGATCAGGGGCAGCTAACTATGGCTACACCTTC
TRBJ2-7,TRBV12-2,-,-,CASRLEVPSDEQCF,TGTGCAAGTCGCTTAGAAGTTCCAAGCGACGAGCAGTGCTTC
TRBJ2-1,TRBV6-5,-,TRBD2,CASSLTIAGHNEQFF,TGTGCCAGCAGTCTAACCATAGCGGGACACAATGAGCAGTTCTTC
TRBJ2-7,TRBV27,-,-,CASMQGGSYEQYF,TGTGCCAGCATGCAGGGGGGCTCCTACGAGCAGTACTTC
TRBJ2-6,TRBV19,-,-,CASKGAGANVLTF,TGTGCCAGCAAGGGGGCTGGGGCCAACGTCCTGACTTTC
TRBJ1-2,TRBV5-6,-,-,CASSLEGTWANGYTF,TGTGCCAGCAGCTTGGAGGGGACATGGGCAAATGGCTACACCTTC
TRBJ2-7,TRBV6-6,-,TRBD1,CASSQRTGTGHAEQYF,TGTGCCAGCAGTCAACGGACCGGGACAGGGCACGCAGAGCAGTACTTC